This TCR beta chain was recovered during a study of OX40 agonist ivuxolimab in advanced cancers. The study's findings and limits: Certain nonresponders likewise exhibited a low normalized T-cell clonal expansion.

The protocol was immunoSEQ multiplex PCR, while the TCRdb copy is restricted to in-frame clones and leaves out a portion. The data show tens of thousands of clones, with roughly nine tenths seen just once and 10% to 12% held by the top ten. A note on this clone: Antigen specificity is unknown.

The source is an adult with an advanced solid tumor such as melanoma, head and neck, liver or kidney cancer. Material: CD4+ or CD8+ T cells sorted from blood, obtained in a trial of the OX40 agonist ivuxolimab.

The CDR3 DNA is TGTGCCAGCAGCTGGAGGGAAACCGGGGAGCTGTTTTTT. Translated: CASSWRETGELFF. The gene calls are TRBV7-3 and TRBJ2-2; maybe TRBD2 (6 bases). The V gene lost 4 bases and the J gene lost 5 bases, with 8 bases spanning the gap. Germline assignment: CDR1 SGHTA and CDR2 FQGTGA. This CDR3 is built from 13 residues.